The next 9 T cell receptor beta chains were all read from a single sample in a study of OX40 agonist ivuxolimab in advanced cancers. Libraries were constructed by the immunoSEQ multiplex PCR assay. TCRdb holds this immuneACCESS table with in-frame rearrangements only. Some clones are missing; in checked studies, unresolved V genes explain under half, and the rest has no known cause. Here the sample has 75,000 to 85,000 clones; 87% occur a single time. Jointly, the top ten make up 0.2% to 0.3% of the sample. This sample comprised CD4+ or CD8+ T cells sorted from blood, obtained in a trial of the OX40 agonist ivuxolimab. The origin of the receptors is an adult with an advanced solid tumor such as melanoma, head and neck, liver or kidney cancer.

The genes are TRBV11-2 and TRBJ2-7; D is unclear. CDR3 length equals 13 residues. With 0 bases removed from V and 6 bases from J, the gap between germline ends came to 9 bases. The germline gives CDR1 SGHAT, CDR2 FQNNGV. This chain's CDR3 is CASSLDRGSEQYF. The CDR3, as DNA: TGTGCCAGCAGCTTAGATCGCGGTAGCGAGCAGTACTTC.

In DNA, the CDR3 is TGTGCCAGCAGTTACACACTAGCGGGAGGGCGTAATGAGCAGTTCTTC. Translation: CASSYTLAGGRNEQFF. The genes are TRBV6-5 and TRBJ2-1, with TRBD2 identical over 13 bases. Germline CDR1 and CDR2: MNHEY and SVGAGI. The CDR3 consists of 16 residues. Trimming cost V 2 bases and J 7 bases; bases outside gene matches: 5.

The chain has TRBV10-3 and TRBJ2-2; D might be TRBD2 (5 bases). Per the germline V gene, CDR1 is ENHRY and CDR2 is SYGVKD. V was shortened by 3 bases and J by 3 bases, with 11 bases between the two germline ends. The CDR3 has 15 amino acids. The CDR3 spells CAISETSRYTGELFF. CDR3 nucleotide sequence: TGTGCCATCAGTGAAACTAGTCGGTACACCGGGGAGCTGTTTTTT.

This chain uses TRBV4-1 with TRBJ2-3; no reliable D call. This CDR3 has 15 residues. Germline CDR1 MGHRA, CDR2 YSYEKL. Trimming left V 6 bases short and J 0 bases short, with 13 bases between. CDR3 in DNA: TGCGCCAGCAGACGGCAGCACCCCAGCACAGATACGCAGTATTTT. Residues: CASRRQHPSTDTQYF.

The V and J genes are TRBV7-8 and TRBJ2-7; the match to TRBD1 covers 7 bases. Trimming at V came to 5 bases and at J to 3 bases, leaving 16 bases not matched to a gene. CDR1 is SGHVS, CDR2 FQNEAQ, per germline. CDR3 length equals 17 residues. The CDR3 loop reads CASSPGTATSRYYEQYF. The CDR3 nucleotides read TGTGCCAGCAGCCCCGGGACAGCTACCTCCCGCTACTACGAGCAGTACTTC. Using reference TRBV7-8 and TRBJ2-7 for the parts outside the CDR3, the full variable domain is GAGVSQSPRYKVAKRGQDVALRCDPISGHVSLFWYQQALGQGPEFLTYFQNEAQLDKSGLPSDRFFAERPEGSVSTLKIQRTQQEDSAVYLCASSPGTATSRYYEQYFGPGTRLTVT.

The chain carries TRBV6-1 and TRBJ1-5; possibly TRBD1 for D (6 bases). V shed 6 bases and J shed 9 bases, with 15 bases lying between them. The CDR3 runs to 13 residues. Germline V gene data show CDR1 as MNHNS and CDR2 as SASEGT. CDR3 sequence (DNA): TGTGCCAGCAGGCACAGGGTAGAGGCGCCCCAGCATTTT. Translation: CASRHRVEAPQHF.

The rearrangement joins TRBV9 to TRBJ2-5; D may be TRBD2 (6 bases). V was pared by 0 bases and J by 2 bases, with 14 bases between. Germline CDR1 is SGDLS and CDR2 is YYNGEE. CDR3 length equals 16 residues. The CDR3 nucleotides are TGTGCCAGCAGCGTAGCTGGCGGGATTTGGCAAGAGACCCAGTACTTC. It encodes CASSVAGGIWQETQYF. Supplemented by reference TRBV9 and TRBJ2-5, the full variable domain reads DSGVTQTPKHLITATGQRVTLRCSPRSGDLSVYWYQQSLDQGLQFLIQYYNGEERAKGNILERFSAQQFPDLHSELNLSSLELGDSALYFCASSVAGGIWQETQYFGPGTRLLVL.

This chain links TRBV30 with TRBJ2-1; D is uncertain. CDR1 and CDR2 from the germline V gene are GTSNPN and SVGIG (reference sequence). The ends were cut back, 1 base at V and 4 bases at J, with 11 bases in the middle. CDR3 size: 14 residues. The CDR3 region is CAWSGPVHYNEQFF. CDR3 in DNA: TGTGCCTGGAGTGGTCCGGTCCATTACAATGAGCAGTTCTTC.

This chain links TRBV4-1 with TRBJ1-2; no clear D gene. The CDR3 has 16 residues. Trimming stripped 3 bases from V and 4 bases from J, with 18 bases between. Germline-derived CDR1 and CDR2 are MGHRA and YSYEKL. The DNA of the CDR3 is TGCGCCAGCAGCCATGTTAGACAATTTGAAAGCTATGGCTACACCTTC. It is translated as CASSHVRQFESYGYTF.